This is a list of T cell receptor beta chains from one sample in a study of identical twins. TCRdb reprocessed the 5' RACE reads via MiXCR and lists one record per CDR3 protein. The sample lists around 280,000 distinct CDR3 sequences, roughly 8.6% occurring once. These data were likewise used in another study, on yellow fever vaccine responses in identical twins.

Source material: memory (CD45RO+) T cells sorted from blood. The receptors stem from a woman between 18 and 30 years old in good health. CDR3s include the opening cysteine and the closing phenylalanine or tryptophan. D genes are given only for firm matches. The size field is filled for only some rows; it gives once, few, many or a size class.

j_call d_call v_call clone_size cdr3_aa cdr3_nt
TRBJ1-5 . TRBV24-1 few CATSDPRSNQPQHF TGTGCCACCAGTGATCCCCGGAGCAATCAGCCCCAGCATTTT
TRBJ2-1 TRBD1 TRBV6-1 . CASTGGPYNEQFF TGTGCCAGCACAGGGGGACCTTACAATGAGCAGTTCTTC
TRBJ2-5 TRBD2 TRBV20-1 many CSARGLAEETQYF TGCAGTGCTAGGGGGCTAGCGGAAGAGACCCAGTACTTC
TRBJ2-7 . TRBV6-1 . CASSEPSAYYEQYF TGTGCCAGCAGTGAACCCTCAGCCTACTACGAGCAGTACTTC
TRBJ2-1 . TRBV20-1 few CSARGAGSSSYNEQFF TGCAGTGCTAGGGGCGCTGGATCCTCCTCCTACAATGAGCAGTTCTTC
TRBJ2-1 . TRBV20-1 . CSVGLSTLPEQFF TGCAGTGTCGGACTCTCTACCCTCCCTGAGCAGTTCTTC
TRBJ2-7 . TRBV18 . CASSPVLEVAHEQYF TGTGCCAGCTCACCGGTACTAGAGGTAGCCCACGAGCAGTACTTC
TRBJ2-5 TRBD2 TRBV11-2 few CASSLRGTSGGPKGKETQYF TGTGCCAGCAGCTTACGGGGGACTAGCGGAGGACCAAAGGGTAAAGAGACCCAGTACTTC
TRBJ2-5 . TRBV27 many CASSLSSAPDTQYF TGTGCCAGCAGTTTATCGAGCGCCCCGGATACCCAGTACTTC
TRBJ2-7 . TRBV27 many CASSLFTGLRQYF TGTGCCAGCAGTTTATTCACAGGTCTGCGGCAGTACTTC
TRBJ2-5 TRBD1 TRBV24-1 many CATSDLGTGEETQYF TGTGCCACCAGTGATTTAGGGACAGGGGAAGAGACCCAGTACTTC
TRBJ2-6 TRBD2 TRBV29-1 . CSVGGSSGANVLTF TGCAGCGTGGGGGGGAGCTCTGGGGCCAACGTCCTGACTTTC
TRBJ2-3 TRBD2 TRBV28 few CASSFGWTSGRGATTDTQYF TGTGCCAGCAGTTTCGGTTGGACTAGCGGGAGGGGGGCGACCACAGATACGCAGTATTTT
TRBJ1-2 TRBD1 TRBV28 many CASGGQALTNYGYTF TGTGCCAGCGGGGGACAGGCTCTTACTAACTATGGCTACACCTTC
TRBJ2-3 . TRBV14 . CASSPNPADTQYF TGTGCCAGCAGCCCGAACCCCGCAGATACGCAGTATTTT
TRBJ2-1 TRBD2 TRBV6-1 . CASRRPGTSGNEQFF TGTGCCAGCAGGCGTCCCGGGACTAGCGGCAATGAGCAGTTCTTC
TRBJ1-2 . TRBV24-1 many CATSETVNYGYTF TGTGCCACCAGTGAGACCGTGAACTATGGCTACACCTTC
TRBJ2-1 . TRBV4-2 . CASSQEDREPHNEQFF TGTGCCAGCAGCCAAGAGGATCGGGAACCTCACAATGAGCAGTTCTTC
TRBJ2-5 . TRBV6-5 . CASSYLASVETQYF TGTGCCAGCAGTTATTTAGCATCTGTGGAGACCCAGTACTTC
TRBJ2-1 TRBD1 TRBV5-1 many CASRSDRGGSSYNEQFF TGCGCCAGCAGATCTGACAGGGGCGGTAGCTCCTACAATGAGCAGTTCTTC
TRBJ2-5 TRBD2 TRBV4-1 many CASSQVRASGSLQETQYF TGCGCCAGCAGCCAAGTACGGGCTAGCGGGAGCTTACAAGAGACCCAGTACTTC
TRBJ2-1 . TRBV4-1 . CASSRIWDPDYNEQFF TGCGCCAGCAGCCGGATCTGGGACCCTGACTACAATGAGCAGTTCTTC
TRBJ1-1 . TRBV6-1 few CGSRKNPTKGTEAFF TGTGGCAGCAGGAAAAACCCGACAAAGGGCACTGAAGCTTTCTTT
TRBJ2-1 . TRBV20-1 few CSARGLLGDMNEQFF TGCAGTGCTAGGGGGCTCCTCGGAGATATGAATGAGCAGTTCTTC
TRBJ2-1 TRBD2 TRBV28 few CASSGLAGRYNEQFF TGTGCCAGCAGTGGACTAGCGGGACGCTACAATGAGCAGTTCTTC
TRBJ2-2 TRBD2 TRBV27 few CASSFWLAGGTRGTGELFF TGTGCCAGCAGTTTCTGGCTAGCGGGAGGGACTAGGGGCACCGGGGAGCTGTTTTTT
TRBJ2-5 . TRBV5-1 . CASSLGPPETQYF TGCGCCAGCAGCTTGGGGCCCCCAGAGACCCAGTACTTC
TRBJ1-4 . TRBV5-5 . CASSFWTKGKEKLFF TGTGCCAGCAGCTTCTGGACAAAGGGAAAAGAAAAACTGTTTTTT
TRBJ2-7 . TRBV20-1 few CSARDLGLSYEQYF TGCAGTGCTAGAGATCTAGGCCTTTCCTACGAGCAGTACTTC
TRBJ2-1 TRBD2 TRBV5-1 . CASSLSSGGWSEQFF TGCGCCAGCAGCTTATCTAGCGGGGGATGGAGTGAGCAGTTCTTC
TRBJ2-2 TRBD2 TRBV6-1 . CASSKPGLASNTGELFF TGTGCCAGCAGTAAACCGGGACTAGCTTCCAACACCGGGGAGCTGTTTTTT
TRBJ2-3 . TRBV20-1 . CSARRNSEFETDTQYF TGCAGTGCTAGAAGGAATAGCGAATTCGAGACAGATACGCAGTATTTT
TRBJ2-2 TRBD2 TRBV19 . CASITSGVTNTGELFF TGTGCCAGTATTACTAGCGGGGTAACGAACACCGGGGAGCTGTTTTTT
TRBJ2-1 . TRBV20-1 once CSARDLGSNGYNEQFF TGCAGTGCTAGAGATCTAGGCTCAAATGGGTACAATGAGCAGTTCTTC
TRBJ1-3 . TRBV6-5 few CASSSLDFRAPKGNTIYF TGTGCCAGCAGTTCCCTGGACTTCAGGGCCCCTAAGGGAAACACCATATATTTT
TRBJ2-2 . TRBV12-3/TRBV12-4 many CASRPAGTGELFF TGTGCCAGCCGACCCGCCGGGACCGGGGAGCTGTTTTTT
TRBJ1-5 . TRBV12-3/TRBV12-4 few CASSFGQINQPQHF TGTGCCAGCAGTTTCGGACAGATCAATCAGCCCCAGCATTTT
TRBJ2-1 . TRBV5-1 . CASSIQGNEQFF TGCGCCAGCAGCATCCAGGGGAATGAGCAGTTCTTC
TRBJ2-5 . TRBV12-3/TRBV12-4 few CASKGPTRETQYF TGTGCCAGCAAGGGGCCTACGCGGGAGACCCAGTACTTC
TRBJ1-1 . TRBV20-1 few CSASRGSGNTEAFF TGCAGTGCTAGTCGGGGGAGCGGGAACACTGAAGCTTTCTTT